Below, 20 T cell receptor beta chains from the same sample are listed, as sequenced in a study of CD8+CD57+ T cells in acquired aplastic anemia. Selection for sequencing was limited to patients who had shown CD8+CD57+ cell expansion by flow cytometry. Researchers used genomic DNA as the template to profile TCR beta VDJ and CDR3. TCRdb reprocessed the reads via MiXCR and lists one record per CDR3 protein. This sample carries about 470,000 distinct CDR3 sequences, 25% to 40% of them seen once, and the ten largest clones take 0.8% to 0.85%. The sequenced sample was sorted CD4+, CD8+, or CD8+CD57+ T cells (not recorded which) from PBMCs. Receptor source: a human donor with aplastic anemia.

This clonotype was detected a few times. The V and J genes are TRBV5-5 and TRBJ2-7, with TRBD2 matching over 10 bases. The CDR3 has 15 amino acids. The V and J ends lost 2 bases and 0 bases, in that order; junction bases with no gene match: 2. CDR1 SGHKS and CDR2 YYEKEE come from the germline V gene (reference sequence). This CDR3 reads CASSFRTSGSYEQYF. CDR3 coding DNA: TGTGCCAGCAGCTTTCGGACTAGCGGCTCCTACGAGCAGTACTTC. Full variable domain (outside the CDR3, taken from reference TRBV5-5 and TRBJ2-7): DAGVTQSPTHLIKTRGQQVTLRCSPISGHKSVSWYQQVLGQGPQFIFQYYEKEERGRGNFPDRFSARQFPNYSSELNVNALLLGDSALYLCASSFRTSGSYEQYFGPGTRLTVT.

A remark on this clonotype: Since a much larger clone is just one base distant, this may be a read error. The chain uses TRBV20-1 and TRBJ2-7; the match to TRBD1 covers 9 bases. V trimming: 2 bases; J trimming: 1 base; junction bases outside the gene matches: 6. This CDR3 contains 15 residues. Germline CDR1 and CDR2: DFQATT and SNEGSKA (reference sequence). CDR3 in amino acids: CSARIAGTGSYEQYF. For the CDR3, the DNA is TGCAGTGCTAGAATCGCCGGGACAGGGTCCTACGAGCAGTACTTC.

This clonotype showed up just a few times. This chain joins TRBV5-8 and TRBJ1-6; D is undetermined. From germline, CDR1 is SGHTS and CDR2 YDEGEE. The CDR3 runs to 13 residues. Trimming took 6 bases from V and 8 from J, leaving 12 bases between them. The chain's CDR3 is CASTLSPDSPLHF. CDR3 DNA: TGTGCCAGCACCTTATCTCCGGATTCACCCCTCCACTTT.

This clonotype was observed once. The chain combines TRBV6-5 with TRBJ1-1, with 8 bases identical to TRBD1. CDR3 length: 16 amino acids. From germline, CDR1 is MNHEY and CDR2 SVGAGI. V was pared by 2 bases and J by 0 bases, with 5 bases of the junction left unmatched. The CDR3 loop reads CASSYDPGGLNTEAFF. In DNA form, the CDR3 reads TGTGCCAGCAGTTACGATCCAGGGGGCTTGAACACTGAAGCTTTCTTT.

This clonotype was seen ten or more times. This rearrangement joins TRBV6-1 to TRBJ2-3; D is unresolved. V gave up 10 bases and J gave up 0 bases, with 11 bases separating them. The CDR3 spans 13 residues. The germline V gene has CDR1 MNHNS and CDR2 SASEGT. The CDR3 DNA follows: TGTGCCACGCAGATGGACAGCACAGATACGCAGTATTTT. Encoded protein: CATQMDSTDTQYF.

With regard to this clonotype: Being one base from a much bigger clone, this may be a read error. It is likely a read error, because the conserved phenylalanine at the end of the CDR3 is missing. The V call is TRBV2, the J call TRBJ1-2, with 7 bases lining up with TRBD1. Germline-derived CDR1 and CDR2 are SNHLY and FYNNEI. This CDR3 region has 12 residues. V lost 6 bases and J lost 6; bases outside the gene matches: 4. CDR3 DNA: TGTGCCAGCAGCCGGGACAGAGATGGCTACACCCTC. Residues: CASSRDRDGYTL.

This chain joins TRBV27 and TRBJ2-5; perhaps TRBD1 as D (6 bases). The germline gives CDR1 MNHEY, CDR2 SMNVEV (reference sequence). The CDR3 is 14 amino acids. Trimming shortened V by 6 bases and J by 5 bases, and 16 bases separated the two germline ends. In nucleotides, the CDR3 is TGTGCCAGCAGGGGGACACAGGGTGCGGAGACCCAGTACTTC. This translates into CASRGTQGAETQYF.

This clonotype was detected many times. V and J are TRBV20-1 and TRBJ2-5; D is uncertain. V was cut by 6 bases and J by 1 base, with 0 bases left in between. There are 9 residues in the CDR3. In germline, CDR1 is DFQATT, CDR2 SNEGSKA (reference sequence). CDR3 coding DNA: TGCAGTGCCCAAGAGACCCAGTACTTC. This gives the protein CSAQETQYF.

Many counts were recorded for this clonotype. V is TRBV14 and J is TRBJ1-6; D not certain. Germline assignment: CDR1 SGHDN and CDR2 FVKESK. The CDR3 extends over 15 amino acids. V lost 0 bases, J lost 10 bases, and 13 bases lay in between. CDR3 bases: TGTGCCAGCAGCCAAGATTACGGAGGTAGATCACCCCTCCACTTT. This encodes CASSQDYGGRSPLHF.

This clonotype came up many times. The V gene is TRBV20-1, the J gene TRBJ1-1, with 8 positions matching TRBD1. CDR1 is DFQATT and CDR2 is SNEGSKA in the germline V gene (reference sequence). V was pared by 2 bases and J by 6 bases, with 5 bases of the junction left unmatched. CDR3 length equals 13 residues. The CDR3, as DNA: TGCAGTGCTAGACCAGACAGGGGTCCTGAAGCTTTCTTT. Its protein product is CSARPDRGPEAFF.

This clonotype appeared many times. The chain has TRBV2 and TRBJ2-7; 9 nucleotides match TRBD1. The V gene end was trimmed by 5 bases and the J gene end by 13 bases; junction bases not matched to a gene: 9. The CDR3 is made up of 12 amino acids. Germline CDR1 SNHLY, CDR2 FYNNEI. CDR3 nucleotides: TGTGCCAGCAGTCGGACAGGGGCAGTGGAATACTTC. Protein sequence: CASSRTGAVEYF.

This clonotype was counted at least ten times. This chain uses TRBV2 with TRBJ2-7, with 7 bases that match TRBD1. The CDR3 extends over 12 amino acids. V was clipped by 8 bases and J by 3 bases; unmatched bases: 4. Germline V CDR1 and CDR2: SNHLY, FYNNEI. The CDR3 DNA reads as TGTGCCAGCCGGACAGGCCTCTACGAGCAGTACTTC. Its translation: CASRTGLYEQYF.

This chain links TRBV14 with TRBJ1-1, with no clear D. Trimming stripped 0 bases from V and 7 bases from J, with 9 bases between. The CDR3 has 13 amino acids. Germline V gene lookup returns CDR1 SGHDN and CDR2 FVKESK. Here the CDR3 reads CASSQEFWGEAFF. Written as DNA, the CDR3 is TGTGCCAGCAGCCAAGAATTCTGGGGTGAAGCTTTCTTT.

In its sample, this clonotype was seen many times. This chain uses TRBV6-5 with TRBJ1-3, with no clear D. The CDR3 is 13 amino acids. The V end was cut by 0 bases, the J end by 1 base, with 1 base between. Germline V gives CDR1 MNHEY, CDR2 SVGAGI. The CDR3 protein is CASSYSSGNTIYF. The DNA of the CDR3 is TGTGCCAGCAGTTACTCTTCTGGAAACACCATATATTTT.

This clonotype was found many times. The chain recombines TRBV20-1 with TRBJ1-5; 7 bases agree with TRBD1. The germline CDR1 and CDR2 sequences are DFQATT and SNEGSKA (reference sequence). CDR3 length: 13 amino acids. V gave up 1 base and J gave up 4 bases; unmatched junction bases: 1. The DNA of the CDR3 is TGCAGTGCTAGAGGCAGGGGGAATCAGCCCCAGCATTTT. Translating gives CSARGRGNQPQHF.

The chain joins TRBV25-1 to TRBJ2-7, with D possibly matching TRBD1 (5 bases). The CDR3 sequence is 13 residues long. The V gene lost 6 bases and the J gene lost 6 bases, with 15 bases spanning the gap. Per germline, CDR1 MGHDK and CDR2 SYGVNS. CDR3 nucleotides: TGTGCCAGCAGCTCAACCCCAGGGTCCGAGCAGTACTTC. Residues: CASSSTPGSEQYF.

V gene TRBV20-1 combines with J gene TRBJ1-1; tentative D call: TRBD1 (6 bases). The V end lost 4 bases, the J end lost 7 bases, and 19 bases lay between the germline ends. Germline V lookup: CDR1 DFQATT, CDR2 SNEGSKA (reference sequence). The CDR3 runs 14 residues. DNA of the CDR3: TGCAGTGCTACGACCCGACAGGAGAACTTTGAAGCTTTCTTT. This encodes CSATTRQENFEAFF.

At least ten counts were recorded for this clonotype. The chain joins TRBV20-1 to TRBJ1-5, with D tentatively TRBD1 (5 bases). From germline, CDR1 is DFQATT and CDR2 SNEGSKA (reference sequence). Trimming left V 3 bases short and J 2 bases short, with 8 bases between. The length of the CDR3 is 13 residues. CDR3: CSAREGGNQPQHF. For the CDR3, the DNA is TGCAGTGCTAGGGAAGGGGGCAATCAGCCCCAGCATTTT.

This clonotype was observed a handful of times. V gene TRBV2 combines with J gene TRBJ2-5; D is possibly TRBD1 or TRBD2 (5 bases each). CDR1 and CDR2 from the germline V gene are SNHLY and FYNNEI. V lost 5 bases, J lost 7 bases, and 14 bases lay in between. The CDR3 totals 13 residues. In nucleotides, the CDR3 is TGTGCCAGCAGTCCCCCGGGACGTCGGACCCAGTACTTC. This codes for CASSPPGRRTQYF.

The chain has TRBV12-3 or TRBV12-4 and TRBJ1-1; no firm D call. The CDR3 is 15 amino acids. The V end lost 6 bases, the J end lost 0 bases, and 14 bases lay between the germline ends. The CDR3 DNA follows: TGTGCCAGCAGGATCAGAGGGATGCTGAACACTGAAGCTTTCTTT. Amino acid sequence: CASRIRGMLNTEAFF.